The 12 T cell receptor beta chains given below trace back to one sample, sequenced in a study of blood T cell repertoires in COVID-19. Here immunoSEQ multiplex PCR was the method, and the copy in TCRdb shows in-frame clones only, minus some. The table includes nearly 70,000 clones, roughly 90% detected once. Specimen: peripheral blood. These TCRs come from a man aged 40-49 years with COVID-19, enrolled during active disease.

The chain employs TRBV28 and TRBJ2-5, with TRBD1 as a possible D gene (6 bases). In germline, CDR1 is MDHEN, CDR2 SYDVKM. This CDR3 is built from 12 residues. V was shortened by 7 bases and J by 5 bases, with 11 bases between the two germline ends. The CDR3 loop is CASTGTYETQYF. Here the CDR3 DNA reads TGTGCCAGCACCGGGACATATGAGACCCAGTACTTC.

In nucleotides, the CDR3 is TGTGCCAGCAGGGGCTTAATCACTGAAGCTTTCTTT. It specifies CASRGLITEAFF. This rearrangement joins TRBV25-1 to TRBJ1-1; unclear D gene. The CDR3 contains 12 residues. V was shortened by 6 bases and J by 4 bases, with 9 bases between the two germline ends. Germline V gene lookup returns CDR1 MGHDK and CDR2 SYGVNS. The full variable domain, with the rest looked up from reference TRBV25-1 and TRBJ1-1, is EADIYQTPRYLVIGTGKKITLECSQTMGHDKMYWYQQDPGMELHLIHYSYGVNSTEKGDLSSESTVSRIRTEHFPLTLESARPSHTSQYLCASRGLITEAFFGQGTRLTVV.

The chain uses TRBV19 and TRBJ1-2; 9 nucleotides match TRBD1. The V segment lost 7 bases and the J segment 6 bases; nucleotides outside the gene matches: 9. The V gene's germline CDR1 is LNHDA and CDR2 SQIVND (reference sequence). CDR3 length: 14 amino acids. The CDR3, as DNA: TGTGCCAGTAAAAACACAGGGGGCGTCCATGGCTACACCTTC. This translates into CASKNTGGVHGYTF.

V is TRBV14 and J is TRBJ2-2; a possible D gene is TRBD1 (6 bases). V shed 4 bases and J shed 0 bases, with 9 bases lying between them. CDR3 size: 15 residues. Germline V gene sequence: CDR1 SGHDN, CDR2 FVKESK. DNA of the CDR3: TGTGCCAGCAGCCCCGGGACACCGAACACCGGGGAGCTGTTTTTT. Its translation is CASSPGTPNTGELFF.

The CDR3 DNA is TGTGCCAGCAGTTACGAGGATACGCAGTATTTT. It is translated as CASSYEDTQYF. This chain links TRBV6-6 with TRBJ2-3; D not resolved. This CDR3 is built from 11 residues. In germline, CDR1 is MNHNY, CDR2 SVGAGI (reference sequence). V lost 2 bases, J lost 6 bases, and 3 bases lay in between.

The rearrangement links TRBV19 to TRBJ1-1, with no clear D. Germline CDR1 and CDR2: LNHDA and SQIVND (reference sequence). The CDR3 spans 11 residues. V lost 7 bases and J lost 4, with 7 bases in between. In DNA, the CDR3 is TGTGCCAGTACTACGGGCACTGAAGCTTTCTTT. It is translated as CASTTGTEAFF.

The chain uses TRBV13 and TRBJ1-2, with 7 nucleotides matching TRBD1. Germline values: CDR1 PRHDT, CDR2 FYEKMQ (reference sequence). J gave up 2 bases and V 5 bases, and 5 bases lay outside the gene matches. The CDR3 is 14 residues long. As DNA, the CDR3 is TGTGCCAGCAGCGGGGACAGCTTCAACTATGGCTACACCTTC. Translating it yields CASSGDSFNYGYTF.

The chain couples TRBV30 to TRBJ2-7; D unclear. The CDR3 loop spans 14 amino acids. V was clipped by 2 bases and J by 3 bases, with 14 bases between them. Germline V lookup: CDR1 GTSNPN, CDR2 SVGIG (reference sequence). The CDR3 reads CAWSSTGSIYEQYF. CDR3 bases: TGTGCCTGGAGTTCCACGGGTTCGATCTACGAGCAGTACTTC. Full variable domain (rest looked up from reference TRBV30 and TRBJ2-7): SQTIHQWPATLVQPVGSPLSLECTVEGTSNPNLYWYRQAAGRGLQLLFYSVGIGQISSEVPQNLSASRPQDRQFILSSKKLLLSDSGFYLCAWSSTGSIYEQYFGPGTRLTVT.

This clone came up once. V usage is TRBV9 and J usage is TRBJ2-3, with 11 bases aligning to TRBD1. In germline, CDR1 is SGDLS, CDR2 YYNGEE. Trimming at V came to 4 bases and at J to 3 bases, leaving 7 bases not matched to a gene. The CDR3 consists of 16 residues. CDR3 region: CASSLYGDRGTDTQYF. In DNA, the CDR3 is TGTGCCAGCAGCCTTTATGGGGACAGGGGGACAGATACGCAGTATTTT.

The CDR3: CASRPSALTSGGPDTQYF. Written as DNA, the CDR3 is TGTGCCAGCAGACCCTCTGCGTTGACTAGCGGGGGGCCAGATACGCAGTATTTT. The chain is built from TRBV3-1 (or the pseudogene TRBV3-2) and TRBJ2-3, with 13 positions matching TRBD2. This CDR3 has 18 residues. CDR1 LGHDT and CDR2 YNNKEL come from the germline V gene (reference sequence). V dropped 6 bases and J dropped 4; count of bases not matched to a gene: 13.

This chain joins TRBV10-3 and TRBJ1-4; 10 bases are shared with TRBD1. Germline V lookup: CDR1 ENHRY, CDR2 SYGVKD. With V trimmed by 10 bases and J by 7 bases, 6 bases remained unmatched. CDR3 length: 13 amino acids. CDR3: CATNRDRGEKLFF. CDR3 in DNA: TGTGCCACTAACCGGGACAGGGGTGAAAAACTGTTTTTT.

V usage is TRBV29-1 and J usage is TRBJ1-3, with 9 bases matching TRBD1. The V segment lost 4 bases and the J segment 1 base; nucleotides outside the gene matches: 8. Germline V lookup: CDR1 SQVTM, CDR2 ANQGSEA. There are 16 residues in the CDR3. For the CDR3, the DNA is TGCAGCGTTGGAGGACAGGGGTCAAATTCTGGAAACACCATATATTTT. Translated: CSVGGQGSNSGNTIYF.